This is a list of T cell receptor beta chains from one sample in a study of identical twins. Each CDR3 protein is one row after TCRdb ran MiXCR on the 5' RACE reads. The table has approximately 230,000 distinct CDR3 sequences, 6% to 7% seen once. These same data were also listed under a study on T cells expressing NK-cell markers.

Sequenced input: CD8+ T cells sorted from blood. These receptors were taken from a woman aged 18-35 years in good health. Both conserved end residues are part of each CDR3. The order of the fields is clone size, V gene, J gene, D gene, CDR3 DNA, CDR3 protein. The D gene is left open where the match is weak. A clone size is listed for some rows: how often the clone was seen (once, few, many), or a class if it is expanded.

abundance: few
v_gene: TRBV6-2/TRBV6-3
j_gene: TRBJ2-1
d_gene: TRBD2
CDR3nt: TGTGCCAGTCGGGGTCTAGCGGGAGTGGGAGGGTTCTTC
CDR3aa: CASRGLAGVGGFF

abundance: few
v_gene: TRBV27
j_gene: TRBJ2-2
d_gene: NA
CDR3nt: TGTGCCAGCATAGAGGCGGGCGGAACCGGGGAGCTGTTTTTT
CDR3aa: CASIEAGGTGELFF

abundance: many
v_gene: TRBV29-1
j_gene: TRBJ2-2
d_gene: TRBD1
CDR3nt: TGCAGCGTTGGGGACAGGGGGGAGCTGTTTTTT
CDR3aa: CSVGDRGELFF

abundance: NA
v_gene: TRBV29-1
j_gene: TRBJ1-1
d_gene: NA
CDR3nt: TGCAGCGTTGAAGGCGTCGGTGAAGCTTTCTTT
CDR3aa: CSVEGVGEAFF

abundance: NA
v_gene: TRBV5-5
j_gene: TRBJ2-7
d_gene: NA
CDR3nt: TGTGCCAGCAGCTTAGAGGGTGAGGGGTTCTACGAGCAGTACTTC
CDR3aa: CASSLEGEGFYEQYF

abundance: NA
v_gene: TRBV5-1
j_gene: TRBJ2-4
d_gene: NA
CDR3nt: TGCGCCAGCAGCTTGGATCAAGGGGACATTCAGTACTTC
CDR3aa: CASSLDQGDIQYF

abundance: NA
v_gene: TRBV12-3/TRBV12-4
j_gene: TRBJ1-4
d_gene: TRBD1
CDR3nt: TGTGCCAGCAGTTCAGTCCCGGGACAGGGTTCAGAACTGTTTTTT
CDR3aa: CASSSVPGQGSELFF

abundance: many
v_gene: TRBV5-1
j_gene: TRBJ2-3
d_gene: NA
CDR3nt: TGCGCCAGCAGCGAAGTCACAGATACGCAGTATTTT
CDR3aa: CASSEVTDTQYF

abundance: NA
v_gene: TRBV10-2
j_gene: TRBJ1-1
d_gene: NA
CDR3nt: TGCGCCAGCAGTACAGGGAGTGAAGCTTTCTTT
CDR3aa: CASSTGSEAFF

abundance: few
v_gene: TRBV30
j_gene: TRBJ2-4
d_gene: TRBD2
CDR3nt: TGTGCCTGGAGTGCCGGGACTAGCGATCAGTACTTC
CDR3aa: CAWSAGTSDQYF

abundance: few
v_gene: TRBV12-3/TRBV12-4
j_gene: TRBJ1-5
d_gene: NA
CDR3nt: TGTGCCAGCAGTCCTCAGGGTGGGAGAAGGCAGCCCCAGCATTTT
CDR3aa: CASSPQGGRRQPQHF

abundance: many
v_gene: TRBV4-3
j_gene: TRBJ2-1
d_gene: NA
CDR3nt: TGCGCCAGCAGCCAAGGTCCCGTTGGGGGGGAAGGGGGGCAGTTCTTC
CDR3aa: CASSQGPVGGEGGQFF

abundance: few
v_gene: TRBV12-5
j_gene: TRBJ1-2
d_gene: NA
CDR3nt: TGTGCTAGTGGTCCATCATCTCGGGGGTTTTTCGGTGGCTACACCTTC
CDR3aa: CASGPSSRGFFGGYTF

abundance: few
v_gene: TRBV20-1
j_gene: TRBJ2-5
d_gene: NA
CDR3nt: TGCAGTGCTCACGTGAGGGACAAGCAAGAGACCCAGTACTTC
CDR3aa: CSAHVRDKQETQYF

abundance: few
v_gene: TRBV6-1
j_gene: TRBJ2-7
d_gene: NA
CDR3nt: TGTGCCAGCAGTGAAGGGCACCCCTACGAGCAGTACTTC
CDR3aa: CASSEGHPYEQYF

abundance: few
v_gene: TRBV11-2
j_gene: TRBJ2-1
d_gene: NA
CDR3nt: TGTGCCAGCAGCCCCGGGGCAGGGGACGCCTACAATGAGCAGTTCTTC
CDR3aa: CASSPGAGDAYNEQFF

abundance: NA
v_gene: TRBV20-1
j_gene: TRBJ1-1
d_gene: NA
CDR3nt: TGCAGTGCCCCCCCGGTGGCCACTGAAGCTTTCTTT
CDR3aa: CSAPPVATEAFF

abundance: few
v_gene: TRBV7-9
j_gene: TRBJ1-6
d_gene: TRBD1
CDR3nt: TGTGCCAGCAGCTCGCCGACAGGGTCCTATAATTCACCCCTCCACTTT
CDR3aa: CASSSPTGSYNSPLHF

abundance: many
v_gene: TRBV15
j_gene: TRBJ2-2
d_gene: NA
CDR3nt: TGTGCCACCAGCAGAGCCGCAGGGCAGGCCGGGGAGCTGTTTTTT
CDR3aa: CATSRAAGQAGELFF

abundance: NA
v_gene: TRBV6-5
j_gene: TRBJ2-1
d_gene: NA
CDR3nt: TGTGCCAGCAGTTACTCTGGGGCCCACAATGAGCAGTTCTTC
CDR3aa: CASSYSGAHNEQFF

abundance: few
v_gene: TRBV11-1
j_gene: TRBJ2-6
d_gene: TRBD2
CDR3nt: TGTGCCAGCAGCTTAGGGGGACTAGCGGGAGCTCCCGGGGCCAACGTCCTGACTTTC
CDR3aa: CASSLGGLAGAPGANVLTF

abundance: NA
v_gene: TRBV7-6
j_gene: TRBJ2-2
d_gene: NA
CDR3nt: TGTGCCAGCAGCTCGGTAGGCGGGGAGCTGTTTTTT
CDR3aa: CASSSVGGELFF

abundance: NA
v_gene: TRBV27
j_gene: TRBJ1-1
d_gene: NA
CDR3nt: TGTGCCAGCGGGTGGAAGGGGGACACTGAAGCTTTCTTT
CDR3aa: CASGWKGDTEAFF

abundance: few
v_gene: TRBV20-1
j_gene: TRBJ2-2
d_gene: NA
CDR3nt: TGCAGTGCTAGAGATTTGGCCACCGGGGAGCTGTTTTTT
CDR3aa: CSARDLATGELFF

abundance: many
v_gene: TRBV27
j_gene: TRBJ2-7
d_gene: NA
CDR3nt: TGTGCCAGCAGTTACAGGGCTAGCTCCTACGAGCAGTACTTC
CDR3aa: CASSYRASSYEQYF

abundance: few
v_gene: TRBV20-1
j_gene: TRBJ2-5
d_gene: NA
CDR3nt: TGCAGTGCCGCGACAGTTTACCAAGAGACCCAGTACTTC
CDR3aa: CSAATVYQETQYF

abundance: few
v_gene: TRBV15
j_gene: TRBJ1-1
d_gene: NA
CDR3nt: TGTGCCACCAGCAGGGCTGGGCCAGACGAAGCTTTCTTT
CDR3aa: CATSRAGPDEAFF

abundance: few
v_gene: TRBV5-1
j_gene: TRBJ2-1
d_gene: TRBD1
CDR3nt: TGCGCCAGCAGCGGGGTGGGACAGGGGTACTCCTACAATGAGCAGTTCTTC
CDR3aa: CASSGVGQGYSYNEQFF

abundance: many
v_gene: TRBV9
j_gene: TRBJ2-3
d_gene: TRBD2
CDR3nt: TGTGCCAGCAGCGCCGGGACTAGCGGGAGTCGCACGCAGTATTTT
CDR3aa: CASSAGTSGSRTQYF

abundance: few
v_gene: TRBV5-6
j_gene: TRBJ2-7
d_gene: NA
CDR3nt: TGTGCCAGCAGCTTTTATTCCTACGAGCAGTACTTC
CDR3aa: CASSFYSYEQYF

abundance: many
v_gene: TRBV12-3/TRBV12-4
j_gene: TRBJ2-1
d_gene: TRBD2
CDR3nt: TGTGCCAGCAGTTTTCGTGGGAGGGTAAAGGATGAGCAGTTCTTC
CDR3aa: CASSFRGRVKDEQFF

abundance: many
v_gene: TRBV20-1
j_gene: TRBJ1-2
d_gene: NA
CDR3nt: TGCAGTGCTAGAACCCCCGGGGGCTCTAACTATGGCTACACCTTC
CDR3aa: CSARTPGGSNYGYTF

abundance: many
v_gene: TRBV12-3/TRBV12-4
j_gene: TRBJ2-2
d_gene: NA
CDR3nt: TGTGCCAGCAGTTTTACGGGGCCCACCGGGGAGCTGTTTTTT
CDR3aa: CASSFTGPTGELFF

abundance: few
v_gene: TRBV7-9
j_gene: TRBJ2-2
d_gene: NA
CDR3nt: TGTGCCAGCAGCCCCCGGGAGAAAAAAACCGGGGAGCTGTTTTTT
CDR3aa: CASSPREKKTGELFF

abundance: many
v_gene: TRBV24-1
j_gene: TRBJ2-1
d_gene: NA
CDR3nt: TGTGCCACCAGTGATTCGCACGGGACCGATTACAATGAGCAGTTCTTC
CDR3aa: CATSDSHGTDYNEQFF

abundance: few
v_gene: TRBV5-1
j_gene: TRBJ1-2
d_gene: TRBD1
CDR3nt: TGCGCCAGCAGCTTGGTAGTGACAGGGGGGCACGGCTACACCTTC
CDR3aa: CASSLVVTGGHGYTF

abundance: many
v_gene: TRBV20-1
j_gene: TRBJ1-1
d_gene: TRBD1
CDR3nt: TGCAGTGCTAGGGACAGGTATCTCACTGAAGCTTTCTTT
CDR3aa: CSARDRYLTEAFF

abundance: NA
v_gene: TRBV7-6
j_gene: TRBJ2-7
d_gene: NA
CDR3nt: TGTGCCAGCAGCTCTGCCGACATGGCCTACGAGCAGTACTTC
CDR3aa: CASSSADMAYEQYF

abundance: few
v_gene: TRBV5-5
j_gene: TRBJ2-1
d_gene: TRBD1
CDR3nt: TGTGCCAGCAGCCCGGGACAGGTATACAATGAGCAGTTCTTC
CDR3aa: CASSPGQVYNEQFF

abundance: many
v_gene: TRBV12-3/TRBV12-4
j_gene: TRBJ2-7
d_gene: NA
CDR3nt: TGTGCCAGCAGTTTTGGATACGGGTCACCCAACGAGCAGTACTTC
CDR3aa: CASSFGYGSPNEQYF

abundance: NA
v_gene: TRBV30
j_gene: TRBJ1-6
d_gene: TRBD1
CDR3nt: TGTGCCTGGAGTCCTCGGACAGGGCATATGGTCCTCCACTTT
CDR3aa: CAWSPRTGHMVLHF

abundance: many
v_gene: TRBV4-1
j_gene: TRBJ2-1
d_gene: NA
CDR3nt: TGCGCCAGCAGCCAAGTAGTTAATGAGCAGTTCTTC
CDR3aa: CASSQVVNEQFF

abundance: few
v_gene: TRBV12-5
j_gene: TRBJ2-3
d_gene: NA
CDR3nt: TGTGCTAGTGGTCCCGGACTGGCTAGCACAGATACGCAGTATTTT
CDR3aa: CASGPGLASTDTQYF

abundance: few
v_gene: TRBV4-1
j_gene: TRBJ1-5
d_gene: NA
CDR3nt: TGCGCCAGCAGCCAAGATCCAGGGAATCAGCCCCAGCATTTT
CDR3aa: CASSQDPGNQPQHF

abundance: few
v_gene: TRBV7-2
j_gene: TRBJ1-6
d_gene: TRBD1
CDR3nt: TGTGCCAGCAGCTGGGGACAGGGTAATTCACCCCTCCACTTT
CDR3aa: CASSWGQGNSPLHF

abundance: many
v_gene: TRBV12-3/TRBV12-4
j_gene: TRBJ1-4
d_gene: NA
CDR3nt: TGTGCCAGCAGTTTATCAGGTGCTAATGAAAAACTGTTTTTT
CDR3aa: CASSLSGANEKLFF

abundance: few
v_gene: TRBV7-8
j_gene: TRBJ2-1
d_gene: NA
CDR3nt: TGTGCCAGCAGCTTGCTAACGGGATCCTACAATGAGCAGTTCTTC
CDR3aa: CASSLLTGSYNEQFF